The clone carrying this T cell receptor beta chain was counted between two and nine times. V lost 1 base to trimming and J lost 4 bases; unmatched junction nucleotides: 16. Germline CDR1 and CDR2: KGHSH and LQKENI. CDR3 length: 19 amino acids. These data originate in a study of T cell changes during pregnancy in multiple sclerosis. TCRdb's copy holds only in-frame clones and misses some; the assay was immunoSEQ multiplex PCR. The sample lists 60,000 to 70,000 clones; about nine tenths were seen once. The source material was peripheral blood, sampled after pregnancy. The TCR was taken from a female donor in good health, enrolled as a control in a pregnancy study. This sequence joins TRBV18 and TRBJ1-1, with 9 bases matching TRBD1. The CDR3 reads CASSPHTGQGEELFTEAFF. Here the CDR3 DNA reads TGTGCCAGCTCACCACATACGGGACAGGGAGAAGAACTATTCACTGAAGCTTTCTTT.